This is a list of T cell receptor beta chains from one sample in a study of cytomegalovirus exposure and HLA in healthy donors. TCRdb's copy holds only in-frame clones and misses some; the assay was immunoSEQ multiplex PCR. The profile covers around 110,000 clones, with 50% to 70% appearing a single time and roughly 9.7% taken by the ten largest. Sequencing was done on a sample of PBMCs. These TCRs come from a woman aged 35 to 49 in good health and CMV-seropositive. CDR3s include the opening cysteine and the closing phenylalanine or tryptophan. Fields, in order: V gene, J gene, D gene, clone size, CDR3 protein, CDR3 DNA. D genes are given only for firm matches. Not all rows give a size; the values are once, few, many and, for expanded clones, a class.

>TRBV7-9|TRBJ2-1|TRBD2|.
CASSPSGLAGDEQFF
TGTGCCAGCAGCCCATCGGGACTAGCGGGAGATGAGCAGTTCTTC
>TRBV7-7|TRBJ1-1|.|few
CASSDRFNTEAFF
TGTGCCAGCAGCGACAGGTTCAACACTGAAGCTTTCTTT
>TRBV5-4|TRBJ2-3|.|.
CASSLAARTRGTRDTQYF
TGTGCCAGCAGCTTGGCCGCAAGGACTAGGGGGACAAGAGATACGCAGTATTTT
>TRBV10-2|TRBJ2-1|.|few
CASSVELYNEQFF
TGCGCCAGCAGTGTAGAACTATATAATGAGCAGTTCTTC
>TRBV7-9|TRBJ2-7|TRBD1|.
CASSADRVLSEQYF
TGTGCCAGCAGCGCTGACAGGGTTCTGTCCGAGCAGTACTTC
>TRBV5-6|TRBJ2-3|.|.
CASSLERYTDTQYF
TGTGCCAGCAGCTTGGAACGCTACACAGATACGCAGTATTTT
>TRBV19|TRBJ2-1|.|few
CASSIGMGKHEQFF
TGTGCCAGTAGTATCGGTATGGGCAAGCATGAGCAGTTCTTC
>TRBV9|TRBJ2-7|TRBD1|.
CASSVVGQGYEQYF
TGTGCCAGCAGCGTAGTGGGACAGGGCTACGAGCAGTACTTC
>TRBV7-9|TRBJ1-3|TRBD1|few
CASSASPGTGSSSGNTIYF
TGTGCCAGCAGCGCAAGTCCCGGGACAGGTTCGTCTTCTGGAAACACCATATATTTT
>TRBV5-6|TRBJ2-3|.|.
CASSTTADTQYF
TGTGCCAGCAGCACCACGGCAGATACGCAGTATTTT
>TRBV19|TRBJ2-7|TRBD1|.
CASSTPTGVEQYF
TGTGCCAGTAGCACCCCAACAGGGGTAGAGCAGTACTTC
>TRBV7-3|TRBJ1-1|TRBD1|.
CASSSGQDTEAFF
TGTGCCAGCAGCTCGGGACAGGACACTGAAGCTTTCTTT
>TRBV4-1|TRBJ2-1|TRBD2|.
CASSPLAGGTYEQFF
TGCGCCAGCAGCCCCCTAGCGGGAGGTACATATGAGCAGTTCTTC
>TRBV9|TRBJ2-1|TRBD2|.
CASSGRLAGGYNERFF
TGTGCCAGCAGCGGTCGACTAGCGGGAGGTTACAATGAGCGGTTCTTC
>TRBV19|TRBJ2-7|TRBD1|.
CASSQQGKLNEQYF
TGTGCCAGTAGCCAACAGGGGAAGCTCAACGAGCAGTACTTC
>TRBV14|TRBJ2-1|TRBD2|.
CASSSSGKGYNEQFF
TGTGCCAGCAGCTCTAGCGGAAAAGGGTACAATGAGCAGTTCTTC
>TRBV18|TRBJ1-1|TRBD1|.
CASSPRGGSPRAEAFF
TGTGCCAGCTCACCTCGAGGGGGCTCCCCGAGGGCTGAAGCTTTCTTT
>TRBV5-1|TRBJ2-5|TRBD2|.
CASSTTRTSQETQYF
TGCGCCAGCAGCACTACACGGACTAGTCAAGAGACCCAGTACTTC
>TRBV15|TRBJ2-1|TRBD2|few
CATSRDRGTTEQFF
TGTGCCACCAGCAGAGATCGGGGGACTACCGAGCAGTTCTTC
>TRBV18|TRBJ1-1|TRBD1|.
CASSSGQGGDTEAFF
TGTGCCAGCTCATCCGGACAGGGGGGGGACACTGAAGCTTTCTTT
>TRBV5-1|TRBJ1-1|TRBD1|.
CASSLDRVLQLNTEAFF
TGCGCCAGCAGCCTGGACAGGGTTCTTCAGTTGAACACTGAAGCTTTCTTT
>TRBV6-1|TRBJ1-5|TRBD1|.
CASSVRAGQGPYSNQPQHF
TGTGCCAGCAGTGTACGAGCGGGACAGGGGCCCTATAGCAATCAGCCCCAGCATTTT
>TRBV30|TRBJ1-1|.|.
CAWVQLGNTEAFF
TGTGCCTGGGTACAGCTTGGGAACACTGAAGCTTTCTTT